These T cell receptor beta chains were read from a single sample in a study of CD8 T cells in Susac syndrome. From the immunoSEQ multiplex PCR reads, TCRdb called clonotypes with MiXCR, one entry per CDR3 protein. Among more than 95,000 distinct CDR3 sequences listed, around 94% were seen once. The specimen was CD4+ T cells from PBMCs. The receptors derive from a human donor in good health. CDR3s leave out the opening cysteine and the closing phenylalanine or tryptophan. The D gene is left open where the match is weak. Rows give clone size only sometimes, using once, few, many, or a class for an expanded clone.

TRBV2	-	TRBJ2-1	-	ASSESLEQF
TRBV7-9	once	TRBJ2-7	-	ASSPKGPDPFYEQY
TRBV5-6	-	TRBJ2-7	TRBD1	ASSLWGQGTPHSYEQY
TRBV20-1	-	TRBJ2-7	-	SASGSRNSYEQY
TRBV19	-	TRBJ2-7	-	ASSFDRDYEQY
TRBV30	-	TRBJ2-1	TRBD1	AWSPPGQYYNEQF
TRBV14	-	TRBJ2-5	TRBD2	ASSLQLAGQETQY
TRBV5-1	-	TRBJ1-3	-	ASSDDMGNTIY
TRBV20-1	-	TRBJ2-5	-	SACELGQETQY
TRBV5-1	-	TRBJ1-1	TRBD1	ASSWGPGQGPNTEAF
TRBV20-1	-	TRBJ2-2	-	SASRGQDTGELF
TRBV7-9	-	TRBJ2-2	TRBD1	ASRKPPGQGTGELF
TRBV2	-	TRBJ2-5	TRBD2	ASTGVGGREQETQY
TRBV5-6	once	TRBJ1-1	-	ASSLVGVNTEAF
TRBV4-2	-	TRBJ2-2	-	ASSQELAGELF
TRBV7-9	-	TRBJ1-5	-	ASSLAQDQPQH
TRBV12-3/TRBV12-4	-	TRBJ2-1	TRBD2	ASSRAGGQGF
TRBV12-3/TRBV12-4	-	TRBJ2-1	TRBD1	ASSFQQGVGEQF
TRBV5-1	once	TRBJ2-7	-	ASSRQESSYEQY
TRBV30	-	TRBJ2-7	-	AWSVLGGYYEQY
TRBV7-9	-	TRBJ2-1	-	ASSPSGRMVRSYNEQF
TRBV7-9	-	TRBJ2-6	-	ASSLRRDLGGANVLT
TRBV2	once	TRBJ2-3	-	ASSENTVLDTQY
TRBV19	once	TRBJ2-3	-	ASSTGLTDTQY
TRBV6-2/TRBV6-3	-	TRBJ2-7	TRBD2	ASSSGGRAYEQY
TRBV18	-	TRBJ1-4	-	ASSQGLSTNEKLF
TRBV15	-	TRBJ1-2	-	ATSRARDYGYT
TRBV30	-	TRBJ1-1	-	AWLGTPGTEAF
TRBV4-3	-	TRBJ2-7	-	ASSQDRWTEQY
TRBV5-1	-	TRBJ1-2	-	ASRWDVSMVYGYT
TRBV4-3	-	TRBJ2-1	-	ASSQEVGNEQF
TRBV27	once	TRBJ2-7	TRBD1	ASRTGDNEQY
TRBV19	-	TRBJ2-7	-	ACMDPADGYEQY
TRBV5-6	-	TRBJ1-1	-	ASSLAGASTEAF
TRBV6-1	once	TRBJ1-2	-	AITALITNYGYT
TRBV6-5	once	TRBJ1-6	-	ATSRGGSENSPLH
TRBV7-9	-	TRBJ2-7	-	ASSLERVVRRERVEQY
TRBV5-1	-	TRBJ2-5	TRBD1	ASSLGQGETQY
TRBV7-9	-	TRBJ2-7	-	ASSLPGPRYEQY
TRBV3-1	-	TRBJ1-2	TRBD1	ASSQDSAGGVGYT
TRBV29-1	-	TRBJ2-3	TRBD2	STGTNDVDTQY
TRBV5-1	few	TRBJ2-7	-	ASSLERSYEQY
TRBV3-1	-	TRBJ2-5	TRBD2	ASSQASGSETQY
TRBV7-2	-	TRBJ2-7	-	ASSLEWTRYEQY
TRBV27	-	TRBJ2-1	-	ATMLYREQF
TRBV29-1	-	TRBJ2-7	TRBD1	SVHGTVRDRRAYEQY
TRBV12-3/TRBV12-4	-	TRBJ1-2	-	ASSFRSYGYT
TRBV2	-	TRBJ2-7	TRBD2	ASSTSGRDDEQY
TRBV2	-	TRBJ2-4	-	ASGGNIQY
TRBV6-2/TRBV6-3	-	TRBJ1-2	TRBD1	ASSWDRTNGYT